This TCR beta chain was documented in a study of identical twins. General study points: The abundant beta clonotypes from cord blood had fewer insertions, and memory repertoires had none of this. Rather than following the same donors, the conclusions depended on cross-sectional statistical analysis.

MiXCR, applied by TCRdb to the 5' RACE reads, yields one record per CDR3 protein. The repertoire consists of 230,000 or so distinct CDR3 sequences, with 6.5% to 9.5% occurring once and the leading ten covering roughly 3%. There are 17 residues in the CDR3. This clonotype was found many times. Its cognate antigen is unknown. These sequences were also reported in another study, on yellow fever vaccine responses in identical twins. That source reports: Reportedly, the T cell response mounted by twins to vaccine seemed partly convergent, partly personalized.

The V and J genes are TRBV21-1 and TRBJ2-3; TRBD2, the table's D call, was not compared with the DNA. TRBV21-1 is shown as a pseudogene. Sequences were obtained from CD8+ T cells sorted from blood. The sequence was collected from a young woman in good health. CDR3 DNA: TGTGCCAGCAGCAAAGCCAAGCGGGAGGATAGCACAGATACGCAGTATTTT. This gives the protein CASSKAKREDSTDTQYF.